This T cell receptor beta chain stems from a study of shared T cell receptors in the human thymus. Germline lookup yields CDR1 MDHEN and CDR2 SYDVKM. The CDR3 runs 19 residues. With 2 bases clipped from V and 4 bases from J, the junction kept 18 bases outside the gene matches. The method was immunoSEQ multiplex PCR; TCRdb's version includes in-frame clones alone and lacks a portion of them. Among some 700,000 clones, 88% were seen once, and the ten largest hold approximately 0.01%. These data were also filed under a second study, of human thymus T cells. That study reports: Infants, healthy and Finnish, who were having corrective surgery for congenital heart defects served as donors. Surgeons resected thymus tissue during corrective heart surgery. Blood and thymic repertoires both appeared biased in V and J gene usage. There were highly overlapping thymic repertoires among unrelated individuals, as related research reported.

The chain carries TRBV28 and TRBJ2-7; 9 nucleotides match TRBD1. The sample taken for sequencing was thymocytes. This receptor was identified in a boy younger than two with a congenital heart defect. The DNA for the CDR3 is TGTGCCAGCAGTTTACCGGACAGAACCGGGACAGGGCGATCTTACGAGCAGTACTTC. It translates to CASSLPDRTGTGRSYEQYF. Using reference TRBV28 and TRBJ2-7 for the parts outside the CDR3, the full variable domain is DVKVTQSSRYLVKRTGEKVFLECVQDMDHENMFWYRQDPGLGLRLIYFSYDVKMKEKGDIPEGYSVSREKKERFSLILESASTNQTSMYLCASSLPDRTGTGRSYEQYFGPGTRLTVT.